Listed below are T cell receptor beta chains from one sample, sequenced in a study of blood T cell repertoires in COVID-19. Clones were sequenced by immunoSEQ multiplex PCR, and TCRdb holds only the in-frame ones, with some missing. Of approximately 210,000 clones listed, around 90% were seen once; the top ten hold about 1.3%. Material: peripheral blood. The source of these receptors is a man aged 25-40 years with acute or convalescent COVID-19. CDR3s include the opening cysteine and the closing phenylalanine or tryptophan. D genes are given only for firm matches.

>.|TRBJ1-5|TRBV28
CASSLGGSGGNQPQHF
>.|TRBJ1-6|TRBV3-1/TRBV3-2
CASSQDTLGGRLHF
>.|TRBJ1-6|TRBV25-1
CASSEPSGYSPLHF
>TRBD2|TRBJ2-3|TRBV7-3
CASSSASGSADTQYF
>TRBD1|TRBJ1-1|TRBV19
CASSSGTGMAFF
>TRBD1|TRBJ1-5|TRBV5-1
CASSLQGDQPQHF
>TRBD1|TRBJ1-6|TRBV7-2
CASSLGLATGESHGSPLHF
>TRBD1|TRBJ1-2|TRBV7-9
CASSLQGAAYGYTF
>.|TRBJ2-6|TRBV11-2
CASSPSPGANVLTF
>.|TRBJ2-3|TRBV7-9
CASSLTRGADTQYF
>.|TRBJ1-1|TRBV7-3
CARQSGAGKTEAFF
>.|TRBJ1-5|TRBV28
CASSFRGNNQPQHF
>TRBD1|TRBJ2-7|TRBV3-1/TRBV3-2
CASSQGFTGGTYEQYF
>.|TRBJ2-5|TRBV5-6
CASSLASGLVQETQYF
>TRBD2|TRBJ2-7|TRBV30
CAWSVTSGGGSSDEQYF
>.|TRBJ2-5|TRBV9
CASSVAGSGVRETQYF
>.|TRBJ1-2|TRBV2
CASSEDGIPYGYTF
>.|TRBJ2-7|TRBV5-1
CASSLASDRNGYEQYF
>.|TRBJ2-7|TRBV19
CASSMGQVNYEQYF
>TRBD1|TRBJ1-2|TRBV5-8
CASSLTGTGDYGYTF
>.|TRBJ1-2|TRBV5-6
CASSLGTDGGYTF
>.|TRBJ2-1|TRBV5-1
CASTDLVAPNEQFF
>.|TRBJ1-6|TRBV3-1/TRBV3-2
CASSPGRVRSPLHF
>.|TRBJ2-7|TRBV28
CASNTLRGYTYEQYF
>TRBD2|TRBJ2-4|TRBV4-1
CASSPGLAGVNIQYF
>TRBD2|TRBJ2-7|TRBV30
CAWSMGGSSYEQYF